Below, 24 T cell receptor beta chains from the same sample are listed, as sequenced in a study of T cell responses to AZD1222 COVID-19 vaccine. Data came from immunoSEQ multiplex PCR; TCRdb stores just in-frame clones and leaves some out. The data contain roughly 190,000 clones, 93% of them seen just once; the ten biggest clones take up about 3.9%. The sample here was peripheral blood, taken on day 0 of AZD1222 vaccination. The receptors come from an adult in good health.

This clone was detected a few times. The rearrangement joins TRBV30 to TRBJ1-6; D remains ambiguous. This CDR3 contains 17 residues. With 5 bases removed from V and 0 bases from J, the gap between germline ends came to 17 bases. Germline V lookup: CDR1 GTSNPN, CDR2 SVGIG (reference sequence). CDR3: CAWAVSGLSSYNSPLHF. Written as DNA, the CDR3 is TGTGCCTGGGCTGTCTCAGGATTGAGCTCCTATAATTCACCCCTCCACTTT.

This chain joins TRBV19 and TRBJ2-1; D is uncertain. The CDR3 totals 17 residues. Germline lookup yields CDR1 LNHDA and CDR2 SQIVND (reference sequence). V lost 8 bases to trimming and J lost 1 base, with 21 bases between them. Written as DNA, the CDR3 is TGTGCCAGTGGCAACGGTAACCTCTTTGGGTCCTACAATGAGCAGTTCTTC. Translated: CASGNGNLFGSYNEQFF.

The chain combines TRBV25-1 with TRBJ2-1; no clear D. The CDR3 spans 14 residues. From germline, CDR1 is MGHDK and CDR2 SYGVNS. The V gene lost 3 bases and the J gene lost 10 bases, with 16 bases spanning the gap. The chain's CDR3 is CASSDTVGVHEQFF. The DNA for the CDR3 is TGTGCCAGCAGTGACACGGTTGGAGTGCACGAGCAGTTCTTC.

This chain connects TRBV5-6 to TRBJ1-2; no firm D call. Trimming removed 0 bases from V and 1 base from J, with 13 bases in between. Germline V gene data show CDR1 as SGHDT and CDR2 as YYEEEE. This CDR3 is 16 amino acids long. The CDR3 region is CASSLGASLLNYGYTF. CDR3 bases: TGTGCCAGCAGCTTGGGAGCGTCTCTTCTTAACTATGGCTACACCTTC. Together with reference TRBV5-6 and TRBJ1-2, the CDR3 gives the full variable domain: DAGVTQSPTHLIKTRGQQVTLRCSPKSGHDTVSWYQQALGQGPQFIFQYYEEEERQRGNFPDRFSGHQFPNYSSELNVNALLLGDSALYLCASSLGASLLNYGYTFGSGTRLTVV.

V is TRBV18 and J is TRBJ1-2; D ambiguous. The CDR3 totals 13 residues. The V gene's germline CDR1 is KGHSH and CDR2 LQKENI. Trimming left V 3 bases short and J 4 bases short, with 9 bases between. CDR3 loop: CASSPEDPYGYTF. The CDR3 DNA reads TGTGCCAGCTCACCGGAGGACCCCTATGGCTACACCTTC.

The chain joins TRBV7-9 to TRBJ1-6; maybe TRBD1 (5 bases). Trimming removed 1 base from V and 0 bases from J, with 13 bases in between. Germline values: CDR1 SEHNR, CDR2 FQNEAQ (reference sequence). The CDR3 is made up of 18 amino acids. The CDR3 bases are TGTGCCAGCAGCTTAGGAGGGACCGGGAGCTCCTATAATTCACCCCTCCACTTT. This codes for CASSLGGTGSSYNSPLHF.

The chain joins TRBV3-1 (or the pseudogene TRBV3-2) to TRBJ1-6; TRBD1 might be the D (6 bases). CDR1 and CDR2 from the germline V gene are LGHDT and YNNKEL (reference sequence). The V gene lost 3 bases and the J gene lost 7 bases, with 10 bases spanning the gap. CDR3 size: 14 residues. The CDR3 loop reads CASSQGHENSPLHF. The CDR3, as DNA: TGTGCCAGCAGCCAGGGACACGAGAATTCACCCCTCCACTTT.

The J gene is TRBJ1-5, the V gene TRBV5-4, with D hard to call. The CDR3 runs 13 residues. CDR1 is SGHNT and CDR2 is YYREEE in the germline V gene (reference sequence). V was pared by 5 bases and J by 6 bases, with 12 bases between. This chain's CDR3 is CASSQGASQPQHF. As DNA, the CDR3 is TGTGCCAGCAGTCAAGGAGCGAGTCAGCCCCAGCATTTT.

This clone was found once. CDR3 nucleotide sequence: TGCGCCAGCAGCCCTACAACGAGTCGACAGGGGGCAAGCTATGGCTACACCTTC. Encoded protein: CASSPTTSRQGASYGYTF. The rearrangement links TRBV5-1 to TRBJ1-2; 10 nucleotides align to TRBD1. The CDR3 runs to 18 residues. The trim removed 4 bases at V and 4 bases at J, leaving 16 bases unmatched. CDR1 is SGHRS and CDR2 is YFSETQ in the germline V gene. Combining the CDR3 with reference TRBV5-1 and TRBJ1-2 gives the whole variable domain KAGVTQTPRYLIKTRGQQVTLSCSPISGHRSVSWYQQTPGQGLQFLFEYFSETQRNKGNFPGRFSGRQFSNSRSEMNVSTLELGDSALYLCASSPTTSRQGASYGYTFGSGTRLTVV.

The chain uses TRBV6-5 and TRBJ1-1; D call uncertain. The CDR3 sequence is 13 residues long. Germline V lookup: CDR1 MNHEY, CDR2 SVGAGI. The V and J ends lost 9 bases and 5 bases respectively, with 16 bases between them. The CDR3 is CASYPQWGTEAFF. The CDR3 DNA reads as TGTGCCAGTTATCCCCAATGGGGTACTGAAGCTTTCTTT.

This chain uses TRBV19 with TRBJ2-5, with 9 bases that match TRBD1. Germline V lookup: CDR1 LNHDA, CDR2 SQIVND (reference sequence). The CDR3 sequence is 16 residues long. J was trimmed by 1 base and V by 6 bases; bases with no gene match: 9. CDR3 in amino acids: CASSQRTGAVQETQYF. The DNA for the CDR3 is TGTGCCAGTAGCCAAAGGACAGGGGCGGTCCAAGAGACCCAGTACTTC.

This chain uses TRBV11-2 with TRBJ1-1; D is perhaps TRBD1 (5 bases). V lost 3 bases to trimming and J lost 2 bases, with 10 bases between them. The CDR3 is made up of 14 amino acids. Germline values: CDR1 SGHAT, CDR2 FQNNGV. For the CDR3, the DNA is TGTGCCAGCAGCTTTCAGGGATTTAACACTGAAGCTTTCTTT. Amino acid sequence: CASSFQGFNTEAFF.

The V call is TRBV3-1 (or the pseudogene TRBV3-2), the J call TRBJ2-1; D possibly corresponds to TRBD2 (6 bases). The CDR3 contains 13 residues. V was cut by 1 base and J by 10 bases, with 11 bases left in between. Germline loops: CDR1 LGHDT, CDR2 YNNKEL (reference sequence). In DNA, the CDR3 is TGTGCCAGCAGCCAAGTCCAGGGAGGCGAGCAGTTCTTC. As protein: CASSQVQGGEQFF.

This chain joins TRBV18 and TRBJ1-4; a possible D gene is TRBD1 (5 bases). With 3 bases removed from V and 8 bases from J, the gap between germline ends came to 10 bases. The CDR3 totals 13 residues. Germline values: CDR1 KGHSH, CDR2 LQKENI. CDR3 sequence reads: CASSPEPGEKLFF. DNA of the CDR3: TGTGCCAGCTCACCGGAACCAGGGGAAAAACTGTTTTTT. Drawing the rest from reference TRBV18 and TRBJ1-4, the complete variable domain is NAGVMQNPRHLVRRRGQEARLRCSPMKGHSHVYWYRQLPEEGLKFMVYLQKENIIDESGMPKERFSAEFPKEGPSILRIQQVVRGDSAAYFCASSPEPGEKLFFGSGTQLSVL.

V is TRBV6-5 and J is TRBJ1-1, with 8 bases fitting TRBD1. The V gene end was trimmed by 3 bases and the J gene end by 10 bases; junction bases not matched to a gene: 4. CDR1 is MNHEY and CDR2 is SVGAGI in the germline V gene. The length of the CDR3 is 12 residues. Written as DNA, the CDR3 is TGTGCCAGCAGTTATCTGGGACAGGCAGCTTTCTTT. Translated, it gives CASSYLGQAAFF.

V usage is TRBV5-1 and J usage is TRBJ1-1, with TRBD1 identical over 9 bases. CDR1 is SGHRS and CDR2 is YFSETQ in the germline V gene. The CDR3 is made up of 17 amino acids. The V gene end was trimmed by 1 base and the J gene end by 4 bases; junction bases not matched to a gene: 11. This CDR3 reads CASSLYGSGQGFTEAFF. Here the CDR3 DNA reads TGCGCCAGCAGCTTGTATGGGTCGGGACAGGGATTCACTGAAGCTTTCTTT. Filled out from reference TRBV5-1 and TRBJ1-1, the complete variable domain reads KAGVTQTPRYLIKTRGQQVTLSCSPISGHRSVSWYQQTPGQGLQFLFEYFSETQRNKGNFPGRFSGRQFSNSRSEMNVSTLELGDSALYLCASSLYGSGQGFTEAFFGQGTRLTVV.

The genes are TRBV11-3 and TRBJ1-1; 7 bases are a match to TRBD1. The germline CDR1 and CDR2 sequences are SGHNT and YENEEA. The ends lost 6 bases at V and 3 bases at J; junction bases unmatched: 4. This CDR3 region has 13 residues. The CDR3 region is CASSRQGDTEAFF. The CDR3 DNA follows: TGTGCCAGCAGTCGTCAGGGGGACACTGAAGCTTTCTTT.

This chain joins TRBV6-5 and TRBJ1-6, with TRBD1 matching 11 bases. Germline lookup yields CDR1 MNHEY and CDR2 SVGAGI. CDR3 length: 12 amino acids. Trimming took 8 bases from V and 10 from J; bases not matched to a gene: 1. The CDR3 region is CASRDRGSPLHF. As DNA, the CDR3 is TGTGCCAGCCGGGACAGGGGGTCACCCCTCCACTTT.

The chain carries TRBV23-1 and TRBJ2-7; 7 nucleotides match TRBD2. TRBV23-1 falls under the ORF class, with uncertain function. The CDR3 covers 17 residues. Losses at the gene ends were 3 bases for V and 2 bases for J; bases not matched to a gene: 13. As DNA, the CDR3 is TGCGCCAGCAGTCATATCATATCGACTAGCTATCCCTACGAGCAGTACTTC. Amino acid sequence: CASSHIISTSYPYEQYF.

The chain has TRBV20-1 and TRBJ2-7; no definite D call. The V gene lost 3 bases and the J gene lost 2 bases, with 11 bases spanning the gap. The CDR3 runs 13 residues. Germline CDR1 DFQATT, CDR2 SNEGSKA (reference sequence). CDR3 bases: TGCAGTGCTAGTATCCGTGAGCCCTACGAGCAGTACTTC. Amino acid sequence: CSASIREPYEQYF.

The V call is TRBV7-9, the J call TRBJ2-7; D not certain. This CDR3 is 13 amino acids long. Germline lookup yields CDR1 SEHNR and CDR2 FQNEAQ (reference sequence). Trimming shortened V by 7 bases and J by 7 bases, and 17 bases separated the two germline ends. The CDR3 DNA is TGTGCCAGCACGGAAGAGGTTTTGGGAGAGCAGTACTTC. Translation gives CASTEEVLGEQYF.

The rearrangement joins TRBV30 to TRBJ1-5; D is uncertain. The CDR3 loop spans 14 amino acids. V was cut by 7 bases and J by 0 bases, with 13 bases left in between. Looked up from germline, CDR1 is GTSNPN and CDR2 is SVGIG (reference sequence). CDR3 sequence (DNA): TGTGCCTCCTCAGGAGCGTATAGCAATCAGCCCCAGCATTTT. Protein sequence: CASSGAYSNQPQHF.

The chain carries TRBV6-6 and TRBJ1-2; tentatively, D is TRBD1 (6 bases). V was trimmed by 2 bases and J by 2 bases, leaving 15 bases between them. The CDR3 is 16 residues long. The germline V gene has CDR1 MNHNY and CDR2 SVGAGI (reference sequence). CDR3 in DNA: TGTGCCAGCAGTTACCCCGAGGGGGACCCGAACTATGGCTACACCTTC. Protein product: CASSYPEGDPNYGYTF.

The chain carries TRBV2 and TRBJ2-7; D remains unclear. This CDR3 region has 13 residues. V dropped 4 bases and J dropped 6 bases, with 13 bases sitting between them. Germline CDR1 is SNHLY and CDR2 is FYNNEI. The CDR3 reads CASSGRWAAEQYF. For the CDR3, the DNA is TGTGCCAGCAGTGGCCGGTGGGCGGCCGAGCAGTACTTC.